The T cell receptor (beta chain) described here comes from a study of spatial heterogeneity in lung cancer (dated by TCRdb to the late 2010s). As for the study more broadly: Beta-chain transcripts were consistently detected in greater numbers than alpha-chain transcripts, which likely reflected higher beta-chain transcript abundance. In non-small cell lung cancer, the study made a quantitative comparison of TCR alpha and beta repertoires among multiple tumor regions, matched nontumor lung and blood. In the raw uncorrected reads, each unique combination of TCR and UMI appeared more than ten times on average. Both alpha and beta chains were TCR-sequenced in around 220 tumor regions, under 80 matched nontumor lung samples and roughly 54 PBMC samples obtained at surgery. Nonsynonymous mutation counts, determined by whole-exome sequencing of tumor tissue, were related to TCR repertoire features.

Libraries were constructed by 5' RACE. The data were produced on a NextSeq 500. In the TCR library protocol, a unique molecular identifier was attached to each TCR cDNA molecule so that PCR and sequencing errors could be corrected. On the authors' methods: TCR identification, UMI-based error correction and CDR3 extraction were all carried out with Decombinator tools. TCRs above a frequency of 2 per 1,000, corresponding to the top 1% of the tumor frequency distribution, were defined as expanded. Rényi diversity was computed with the R vegan package after subsampling each repertoire 100 times to 5,000 TCRs. CDR3 similarity networks were constructed using string-kernel similarity of amino acid triplets, with links drawn between CDR3s whose pairwise similarity was above 0.82. In TCRdb, the public reads were trimmed at Q25 with fastp and aligned with MiXCR, with productive beta chains retained. Every entry covers one CDR3 protein and lists the most common genes and DNA from its rows. These V and J calls originate from TCRdb's pipeline instead of the authors' own analysis. The sample profile shows some 38,000 distinct CDR3 sequences; 3% to 3.5% of them were found once. The ten largest make up roughly 40% of the sample.

The meaning of the sample's time point label: sample taken at primary tumor resection. The donors were 65 to 85 patients from the lung TRACERx cohort who had early-stage, untreated non-small cell lung cancer. Without any cell sorting, TCR sequencing was performed on whole RNA extracted either from tumor and nontumor lung tissue or from cryopreserved PBMC samples. A patient was chosen for TCR sequencing only when enough RNA was available from at least two tumor regions. A lung pathologist reviewed the tumor and adjacent nontumor lung specimens before the specimens were selected. General study outcomes and caveats: Confirming at a functional level the hypothesis that regional TCRs recognize regional mutations was considered to require additional single-cell paired TCR alpha and beta sequencing.

At least ten counts were recorded for this clonotype. Its antigen is unknown. No much larger clonotype is one base removed from it; base qualities were not supplied. The CDR3 numbers 14 residues from cysteine through phenylalanine. Only the CDR3 DNA stays, 42 bases, in frame from base 1. Germline trimming amounts to 5 bases on V and 3 bases on J, with 4 as the count of junction bases outside the gene matches. According to the germline V gene, CDR1 reads SGHTA and CDR2 reads FQGNSA. The sequence derives from a male donor with early-stage non-small cell lung cancer. The rearrangement joined TRBV7-2 to TRBJ2-1; TRBD1 lines up with 7 middle nucleotides. Here the sequenced sample was normal lung tissue next to the tumor, taken at surgery. The CDR3 here reads CASSKGDSYNEQFF. Read as DNA, the sequence is TGTGCCAGCAGCAAAGGGGACAGCTACAATGAGCAGTTCTTC. With the portions outside the CDR3 filled from the reference TRBV7-2 and TRBJ2-1 genes, the complete variable region becomes GAGVSQSPSNKVTEKGKDVELRCDPISGHTALYWYRQSLGQGLEFLIYFQGNSAPDKSGLPSDRFSAERTGGSVSTLTIQRTQQEDSAVYLCASSKGDSYNEQFFGPGTRLTVL.